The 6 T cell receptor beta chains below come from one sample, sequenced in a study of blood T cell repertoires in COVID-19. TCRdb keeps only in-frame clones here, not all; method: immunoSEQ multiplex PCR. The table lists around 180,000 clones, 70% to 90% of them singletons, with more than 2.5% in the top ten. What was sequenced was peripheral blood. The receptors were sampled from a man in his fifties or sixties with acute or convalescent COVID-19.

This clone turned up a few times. The CDR3 DNA reads as TGTGCCGCAAACAGGGGCGTCTATGGCTACACCTTC. The encoded protein is CAANRGVYGYTF. This chain links TRBV28 with TRBJ1-2, with 7 positions matching TRBD1. This CDR3 spans 12 amino acids. From germline, CDR1 is MDHEN and CDR2 SYDVKM. The ends lost 11 bases at V and 4 bases at J; junction bases unmatched: 7.

The chain's CDR3 is CASSSPGLAVSYEQYF. The CDR3 nucleotides read TGTGCCAGCAGTTCTCCGGGACTAGCGGTCTCCTACGAGCAGTACTTC. The chain recombines TRBV6-6 with TRBJ2-7; 11 bases are a match to TRBD2. Germline loops: CDR1 MNHNY, CDR2 SVGAGI (reference sequence). The CDR3 spans 16 residues. J was trimmed by 0 bases and V by 4 bases; bases with no gene match: 5.

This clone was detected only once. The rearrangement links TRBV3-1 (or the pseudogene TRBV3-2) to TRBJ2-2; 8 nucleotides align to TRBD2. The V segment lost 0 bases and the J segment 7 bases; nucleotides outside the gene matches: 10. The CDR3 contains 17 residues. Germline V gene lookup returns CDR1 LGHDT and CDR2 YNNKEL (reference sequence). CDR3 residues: CASSQDRGGRKSGELFF. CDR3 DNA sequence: TGTGCCAGCAGCCAAGATAGGGGCGGGAGGAAGAGCGGGGAGCTGTTTTTT.

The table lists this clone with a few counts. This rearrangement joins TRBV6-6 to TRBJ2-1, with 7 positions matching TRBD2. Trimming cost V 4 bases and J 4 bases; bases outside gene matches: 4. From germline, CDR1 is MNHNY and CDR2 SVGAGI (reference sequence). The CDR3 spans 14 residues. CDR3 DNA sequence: TGTGCCAGCAGTTCTAGCGGAATTTACAATGAGCAGTTCTTC. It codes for CASSSSGIYNEQFF.

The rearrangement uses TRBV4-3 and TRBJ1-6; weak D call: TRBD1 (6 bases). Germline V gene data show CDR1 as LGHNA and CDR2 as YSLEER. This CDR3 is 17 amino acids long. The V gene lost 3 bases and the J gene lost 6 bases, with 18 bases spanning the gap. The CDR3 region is CASSQATTGHFNSPLHF. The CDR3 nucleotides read TGCGCCAGCAGCCAGGCTACCACAGGGCACTTTAATTCACCCCTCCACTTT.

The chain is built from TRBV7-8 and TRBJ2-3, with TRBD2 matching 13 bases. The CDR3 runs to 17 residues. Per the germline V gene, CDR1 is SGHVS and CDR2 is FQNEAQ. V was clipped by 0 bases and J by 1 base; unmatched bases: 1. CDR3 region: CASSLAGTSGGTDTQYF. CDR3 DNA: TGTGCCAGCAGCTTAGCGGGGACTAGCGGGGGCACAGATACGCAGTATTTT.